This passage covers 24 T cell receptor beta chains from one sample sequenced in a study of blood T cell repertoires in COVID-19. Some clones are missing from TCRdb's copy, which holds only in-frame ones; the method was immunoSEQ multiplex PCR. This table holds around 140,000 clones, about 83% found once. Sequenced input: peripheral blood. The receptors derive from a man over 45 with acute or convalescent COVID-19.

The J gene is TRBJ2-3, the V gene TRBV10-3; the D gene is possibly TRBD2 (8 bases). From germline, CDR1 is ENHRY and CDR2 SYGVKD. The CDR3 runs 16 residues. Trimming took off 7 bases at V and 8 bases at J, with 25 bases between the two ends. The CDR3 bases are TGTGCCATCACCAGGGGACTAGACAGGGAAAGGGCTACGCAGTATTTT. Amino acids: CAITRGLDRERATQYF.

V and J are TRBV11-3 and TRBJ2-5; TRBD2 agrees at 9 bases. With V trimmed by 6 bases and J by 5 bases, 7 bases remained unmatched. The CDR3 contains 14 residues. The V gene's germline CDR1 is SGHNT and CDR2 YENEEA. CDR3 residues: CASRDTSGSETQYF. The CDR3 DNA follows: TGTGCCAGCAGGGATACTAGCGGGTCGGAGACCCAGTACTTC.

V is TRBV14 and J is TRBJ2-1; TRBD1 aligns across 7 bases. V lost 0 bases to trimming and J lost 6 bases; unmatched junction nucleotides: 2. The germline CDR1 and CDR2 sequences are SGHDN and FVKESK. The length of the CDR3 is 14 residues. DNA for the CDR3: TGTGCCAGCAGCCAAGATCCAGGGGGCAATGAGCAGTTCTTC. This gives the protein CASSQDPGGNEQFF.

The chain couples TRBV5-6 to TRBJ2-7; tentative D call: TRBD1 (7 bases). The length of the CDR3 is 15 residues. Between the trimmed V and J ends, which lost 4 bases and 2 bases, there was a span of 16 bases. Germline V lookup: CDR1 SGHDT, CDR2 YYEEEE. For the CDR3, the DNA is TGTGCCAGCAGCGAGCGCCCAGGGGGGCCCTACGAGCAGTACTTC. Translating it yields CASSERPGGPYEQYF. The whole variable domain, filled in from reference TRBV5-6 and TRBJ2-7, reads DAGVTQSPTHLIKTRGQQVTLRCSPKSGHDTVSWYQQALGQGPQFIFQYYEEEERQRGNFPDRFSGHQFPNYSSELNVNALLLGDSALYLCASSERPGGPYEQYFGPGTRLTVT.

DNA of the CDR3: TGTGCCATCAGGCCGGGGACTGGGTCCTACAATGAGCAGTTCTTC. It yields the protein CAIRPGTGSYNEQFF. The rearrangement links TRBV10-3 to TRBJ2-1; D might be TRBD2 (6 bases). V was pared by 6 bases and J by 1 base, with 13 bases between. Germline CDR1 ENHRY, CDR2 SYGVKD. The CDR3 totals 15 residues.

CDR3 bases: TGCGCCACCTTTCTTCGGGACATTCAGGAGCAGTTCTTC. It codes for CATFLRDIQEQFF. The chain couples TRBV10-2 to TRBJ2-1, with a weak D call TRBD1 (6 bases). From germline, CDR1 is WSHSY and CDR2 SAAADI. With 10 bases removed from V and 10 bases from J, the gap between germline ends came to 20 bases. CDR3 length: 13 amino acids.

The rearrangement uses TRBV15 and TRBJ1-6, with 10 bases that match TRBD1. Germline V gene sequence: CDR1 LNHNV, CDR2 YYDKDF (reference sequence). Trimming at V came to 2 bases and at J to 6 bases, leaving 13 bases not matched to a gene. This CDR3 has 19 amino acids. The CDR3: CATSRLLNPWDRGNSPLHF. CDR3 DNA sequence: TGTGCCACCAGCAGATTACTGAACCCATGGGACAGGGGTAATTCACCCCTCCACTTT.

The chain joins TRBV11-2 to TRBJ1-4; D is unclear. V lost 1 base and J 3 bases, leaving 9 bases between the germline ends. This CDR3 comprises 15 residues. Germline V gene lookup returns CDR1 SGHAT and CDR2 FQNNGV. The CDR3 nucleotides are TGTGCCAGCAGCTTAGTCGCGGGAGCTAATGAAAAACTGTTTTTT. It yields the protein CASSLVAGANEKLFF. Full variable domain (remainder filled in from reference TRBV11-2 and TRBJ1-4): EAGVAQSPRYKIIEKRQSVAFWCNPISGHATLYWYQQILGQGPKLLIQFQNNGVVDDSQLPKDRFSAERLKGVDSTLKIQPAKLEDSAVYLCASSLVAGANEKLFFGSGTQLSVL.

V and J are TRBV5-5 and TRBJ2-7, with 7 bases lining up with TRBD1. This CDR3 has 15 amino acids. With 0 bases clipped from V and 0 bases from J, the junction kept 3 bases outside the gene matches. Germline V gene sequence: CDR1 SGHKS, CDR2 YYEKEE (reference sequence). The CDR3 nucleotides read TGTGCCAGCAGCTTGGCCGGGGACAGCTCCTACGAGCAGTACGTC. As protein: CASSLAGDSSYEQYV.

This chain links TRBV9 with TRBJ1-1; 10 bases align to TRBD1. This CDR3 has 14 amino acids. Trimming removed 3 bases from V and 5 bases from J; junction bases left unmatched: 4. CDR1 is SGDLS and CDR2 is YYNGEE in the germline V gene. Written as DNA, the CDR3 is TGTGCCAGCAGCGCCCGGACAGGGGGGACTGAAGCTTTCTTT. This encodes CASSARTGGTEAFF.

The rearrangement uses TRBV7-8 and TRBJ2-6, with 8 bases matching TRBD1. The V gene end was trimmed by 5 bases and the J gene end by 0 bases; junction bases not matched to a gene: 9. The germline gives CDR1 SGHVS, CDR2 FQNEAQ. The CDR3 length is 18 residues. CDR3 region: CASSLGQGRYSGANVLTF. CDR3 nucleotide sequence: TGTGCCAGCAGCCTAGGACAGGGCCGGTACTCTGGGGCCAACGTCCTGACTTTC.

The chain joins TRBV7-8 to TRBJ1-1; perhaps TRBD1 as D (6 bases). Germline V lookup: CDR1 SGHVS, CDR2 FQNEAQ. V lost 5 bases and J 1 base, leaving 14 bases between the germline ends. CDR3 length equals 15 residues. CDR3 loop: CASSDRGGPNTEAFF. DNA for the CDR3: TGTGCCAGCAGCGATAGGGGGGGGCCGAACACTGAAGCTTTCTTT.

This sequence joins TRBV29-1 and TRBJ1-2, with D hard to call. CDR3 size: 10 residues. V was trimmed by 3 bases and J by 7 bases, leaving 6 bases between them. Germline values: CDR1 SQVTM, CDR2 ANQGSEA. CDR3 DNA sequence: TGCAGCGTTGATGTGAGTGGCTACACCTTC. It specifies CSVDVSGYTF.

V and J are TRBV2 and TRBJ2-2; 11 bases fit TRBD1. V lost 8 bases and J lost 3; bases outside the gene matches: 8. The CDR3 spans 16 residues. Per the germline V gene, CDR1 is SNHLY and CDR2 is FYNNEI. CDR3 residues: CASAGQGATYTGELFF. The CDR3 bases are TGTGCCAGCGCCGGACAGGGGGCGACGTACACCGGGGAGCTGTTTTTT.

CDR3 region: CASSSTTGTGLYSNQPQHF. CDR3 coding DNA: TGTGCCAGCAGCTCCACAACCGGGACAGGGCTTTATAGCAATCAGCCCCAGCATTTT. The V gene is TRBV5-6, the J gene TRBJ1-5, with 9 bases that match TRBD1. Germline CDR1 reads SGHDT; CDR2 reads YYEEEE. V dropped 3 bases and J dropped 0; count of bases not matched to a gene: 13. The CDR3 length is 19 residues.

The V call is TRBV2, the J call TRBJ2-7, with D maybe TRBD1 (5 bases). Trimming left V 5 bases short and J 6 bases short, with 11 bases between. The V gene's germline CDR1 is SNHLY and CDR2 FYNNEI. CDR3 length: 12 residues. The CDR3 DNA reads as TGTGCCAGCAGTCGGGTTCAGGGCGAGCAGTACGTC. As protein: CASSRVQGEQYV.

V gene TRBV5-1 combines with J gene TRBJ2-3; D is possibly TRBD1 (6 bases). In germline, CDR1 is SGHRS, CDR2 YFSETQ. Deletions cut 0 bases from V and 10 bases from J, with 12 bases between. The CDR3 totals 13 residues. The CDR3 here is CASSLDRAAPQYF. CDR3 nucleotide sequence: TGCGCCAGCAGCTTGGACAGGGCAGCTCCGCAGTATTTT.

V usage is TRBV30 and J usage is TRBJ2-1; D is undetermined. Germline loops: CDR1 GTSNPN, CDR2 SVGIG (reference sequence). V was shortened by 2 bases and J by 8 bases, with 7 bases between the two germline ends. The CDR3 consists of 11 residues. DNA for the CDR3: TGTGCCTGGAGTCCTAAGTATGAGCAGTTCTTC. Its translation is CAWSPKYEQFF.

The V call is TRBV12-2, the J call TRBJ1-6; TRBD1 is the table's D call, not checked against the DNA. TRBV12-2 is noted as a pseudogene. This CDR3 comprises 17 residues. In nucleotides, the CDR3 is TGTGCAAGTCGCTTAGTTTCTAGGGGCATCTGCAATTCACCCCTCCACTTT. Translation: CASRLVSRGICNSPLHF.

Only a few counts were recorded for this clone. The rearrangement links TRBV19 to TRBJ1-5; D is ambiguous. The CDR3 has 15 residues. Germline CDR1 reads LNHDA; CDR2 reads SQIVND (reference sequence). Deletions cut 5 bases from V and 2 bases from J, with 13 bases between. CDR3 sequence (DNA): TGTGCCAGTAGTGCGCGGAATCCGCGCAATCAGCCCCAGCATTTT. As protein: CASSARNPRNQPQHF.

The table lists this clone with a few counts. In nucleotides, the CDR3 is TGTGCCAGCAGTGTCGCGGCGAACACCGGGGAGCTGTTTTTT. This encodes CASSVAANTGELFF. The genes are TRBV6-4 and TRBJ2-2; D gene unclear. V lost 4 bases and J 0 bases, leaving 6 bases between the germline ends. Germline values: CDR1 MRHNA, CDR2 SNTAGT. The CDR3 covers 14 residues.

V usage is TRBV15 and J usage is TRBJ1-6; no clear D. The CDR3 has 12 residues. V lost 0 bases, J lost 10 bases, and 4 bases lay in between. The germline gives CDR1 LNHNV, CDR2 YYDKDF (reference sequence). CDR3 in amino acids: CATSRDQSPLHF. DNA for the CDR3: TGTGCCACCAGCAGAGATCAATCACCCCTCCACTTT.

The chain uses TRBV2 and TRBJ2-3; 7 nucleotides match TRBD1. This CDR3 comprises 15 residues. The germline V gene has CDR1 SNHLY and CDR2 FYNNEI. J gave up 1 base and V 6 bases, and 7 bases lay outside the gene matches. This chain's CDR3 is CASRQGTLRTDTQYF. The CDR3, as DNA: TGTGCCAGCAGACAGGGGACCCTACGCACAGATACGCAGTATTTT.

Written as DNA, the CDR3 is TGTGCCAGCAGTTATACGCGCCAGGGGAATTCACCCCTCCACTTT. It is translated as CASSYTRQGNSPLHF. This chain links TRBV6-5 with TRBJ1-6; D perhaps matches TRBD1 (6 bases). The germline V gene has CDR1 MNHEY and CDR2 SVGAGI. Trimming shortened V by 3 bases and J by 7 bases, and 13 bases separated the two germline ends. The CDR3 runs to 15 residues.